This T cell receptor (beta chain) derives from a study of T cells in Graves' hyperthyroidism and ophthalmopathy. At the level of the study: Once the initial diagnosis was made, peripheral blood was obtained before any treatment.

The germline V gene encodes CDR1 SGHTA and CDR2 FQGTGA. The CDR3 length is 16 residues. After removal of 1 base from V and 5 bases from J, the junction contained 6 bases not matched to a gene. RNA transcripts gave rise to amplified TCR beta CDR3 regions. The HTBI primer set was used in a first-round RT-PCR of the TCR CDR3. MiXCR was run by TCRdb on the multiplex PCR reads, yielding one entry per CDR3 protein. The top ten hold about an eighth of the sample, which has about 600,000 distinct CDR3 sequences, approximately 15% seen once. The sample consisted of blood. The genes are TRBV7-3 and TRBJ2-3, with TRBD2 matching over 10 bases. This receptor was obtained from a woman aged 50 to 60 with Graves' ophthalmopathy. The CDR3 DNA is TGTGCCAGCAGCTTAAGTCGGCTAGCGGGAGAAGATACGCAGTATTTT. It encodes CASSLSRLAGEDTQYF.